These 14 T cell receptor beta chains were all obtained from the same sample, sequenced in a study of T-cell memory formation after mild COVID-19. MiXCR was run by TCRdb on the 5' RACE reads, yielding one entry per CDR3 protein. The sample shows about 190,000 distinct CDR3 sequences, about 18% of them seen only once. What was sequenced was PBMCs or a T cell subset sorted from them (not recorded which). The receptors were sampled from an adult woman who had mild COVID-19 (a few samples of this study predate the infection). Cell type and time point are not known.

This chain links TRBV12-3 or TRBV12-4 with TRBJ2-7, with 8 bases that match TRBD1. This CDR3 region has 14 residues. V lost 4 bases to trimming and J lost 4 bases; unmatched junction nucleotides: 6. DNA for the CDR3: TGTGCCAGCAGTTCCCGACAGGGGAAGTACGAGCAGTACTTC. This gives the protein CASSSRQGKYEQYF.

The rearrangement links TRBV7-2 to TRBJ2-3; D is perhaps TRBD1 (6 bases). This CDR3 comprises 18 residues. V was clipped by 11 bases and J by 0 bases, with 27 bases between them. Germline values: CDR1 SGHTA, CDR2 FQGNSA. This CDR3 reads CASSLDPLGTQSTDTQYF. In nucleotides, the CDR3 is TGTGCCTCCTCTCTTGACCCCCTCGGGACACAAAGCACAGATACGCAGTATTTT.

The rearrangement uses TRBV24-1 and TRBJ2-7, with D possibly matching TRBD2 (5 bases). The CDR3 runs to 13 residues. In germline, CDR1 is KGHDR, CDR2 SFDVKD. The ends were cut back, 4 bases at V and 7 bases at J, with 13 bases in the middle. CDR3 amino acids: CATSETTRSEQYF. Written as DNA, the CDR3 is TGTGCCACCAGTGAAACAACTAGATCGGAGCAGTACTTC.

In its sample, this clonotype was seen a few times. The chain links TRBV6-4 to TRBJ1-1; D gene uncertain. The CDR3 runs to 13 residues. Germline CDR1 and CDR2: MRHNA and SNTAGT. Trimming shortened V by 2 bases and J by 2 bases, and 6 bases separated the two germline ends. The CDR3 coding sequence is TGTGCCAGCAGTGACAGGATCAACACTGAAGCTTTCTTT. Protein sequence: CASSDRINTEAFF.

The chain combines TRBV18 with TRBJ1-1, with 7 bases identical to TRBD1. With V trimmed by 1 base and J by 3 bases, 2 bases remained unmatched. CDR1 is KGHSH, CDR2 LQKENI, per germline. This CDR3 is built from 14 residues. CDR3 nucleotide sequence: TGTGCCAGCTCACCACAGCAGGGGGACACTGAAGCTTTCTTT. This gives the protein CASSPQQGDTEAFF.

This clonotype showed up many times. The rearrangement uses TRBV5-6 and TRBJ2-3; no clear D. The CDR3 extends over 15 amino acids. The germline V gene encodes CDR1 SGHDT and CDR2 YYEEEE. Trimming cost V 3 bases and J 0 bases, with 11 bases left between them. The CDR3 sequence: CASSSVRSSTDTQYF. The CDR3 DNA sequence: TGTGCCAGCAGCTCGGTCCGGTCTAGCACAGATACGCAGTATTTT.

This clonotype turned up a few times. CDR3 sequence reads: CASSYSNQPGEQYF. CDR3 in DNA: TGTGCCAGCAGTTACTCAAATCAGCCGGGCGAGCAGTACTTC. V and J are TRBV6-5 and TRBJ2-7; D is uncertain. The CDR3 totals 14 residues. Germline CDR1 MNHEY, CDR2 SVGAGI. V was pared by 0 bases and J by 6 bases, with 12 bases between.

The chain combines TRBV6-1 with TRBJ1-2; 7 nucleotides match TRBD1. The trim removed 3 bases at V and 2 bases at J, leaving 0 bases unmatched. The CDR3 is 13 amino acids. CDR1 and CDR2 from the germline V gene are MNHNS and SASEGT. In DNA, the CDR3 is TGTGCCAGCAGTGAGGACAGGAACTATGGCTACACCTTC. Encoded protein: CASSEDRNYGYTF.

The V and J genes are TRBV18 and TRBJ1-2; TRBD1 aligns across 11 bases. The CDR3 consists of 19 residues. Trimming took 3 bases from V and 4 from J; bases not matched to a gene: 16. From germline, CDR1 is KGHSH and CDR2 LQKENI. In nucleotides, the CDR3 is TGTGCCAGCTCACCTCGAATACAGGACAGGGGGCCGGCTAGCTATGGCTACACCTTC. It is translated as CASSPRIQDRGPASYGYTF.

CDR3 sequence reads: CASSEKPTGSAVIYGYTF. CDR3 coding DNA: TGTGCCAGCAGTGAAAAGCCGACAGGGAGTGCGGTAATCTATGGCTACACCTTC. The chain combines TRBV6-1 with TRBJ1-2, with 7 bases matching TRBD1. Germline V gene sequence: CDR1 MNHNS, CDR2 SASEGT. The CDR3 totals 18 residues. Trimming took 2 bases from V and 4 from J; bases not matched to a gene: 16.

The chain employs TRBV5-1 and TRBJ1-2, with D possibly being TRBD1 (5 bases). The CDR3 totals 15 residues. The germline CDR1 and CDR2 sequences are SGHRS and YFSETQ. The germline V and J ends were trimmed by 0 bases and 5 bases, with 14 bases remaining between them. The CDR3 protein is CASSLAVGDAYGYTF. CDR3 in DNA: TGCGCCAGCAGCTTGGCTGTGGGGGACGCGTATGGCTACACCTTC. The complete variable domain, with remaining parts taken from reference TRBV5-1 and TRBJ1-2, reads KAGVTQTPRYLIKTRGQQVTLSCSPISGHRSVSWYQQTPGQGLQFLFEYFSETQRNKGNFPGRFSGRQFSNSRSEMNVSTLELGDSALYLCASSLAVGDAYGYTFGSGTRLTVV.

This clonotype was seen a few times. The rearrangement joins TRBV5-1 to TRBJ2-7, with 7 bases lining up with TRBD2. The CDR3 spans 15 residues. Germline CDR1 SGHRS, CDR2 YFSETQ. Trimming removed 4 bases from V and 2 bases from J; junction bases left unmatched: 9. CDR3 coding DNA: TGCGCCAGCAGCCTAGAGCGGGGACCCGCCTACGAGCAGTACTTC. Its protein product is CASSLERGPAYEQYF.

The J gene is TRBJ2-3, the V gene TRBV5-1; TRBD1 matches at 7 bases. CDR3 size: 15 residues. Unmatched junction bases numbered 5, after V lost 0 bases and J lost 4 bases. Germline CDR1 reads SGHRS; CDR2 reads YFSETQ. CDR3 DNA: TGCGCCAGCAGCTTGGGGAGAGGGGGCCCAGATACGCAGTATTTT. Protein: CASSLGRGGPDTQYF.

This chain uses TRBV5-1 with TRBJ2-2; D is undetermined. Germline V CDR1 and CDR2: SGHRS, YFSETQ. CDR3 size: 14 residues. Trimming pared 4 bases from V and 7 bases from J, leaving 14 bases between. CDR3 nucleotides: TGCGCCAGCAGCCCCCCGACACACGGCGGGGAGCTGTTTTTT. This codes for CASSPPTHGGELFF. The entire variable domain, with the rest obtained from reference TRBV5-1 and TRBJ2-2, is as follows: KAGVTQTPRYLIKTRGQQVTLSCSPISGHRSVSWYQQTPGQGLQFLFEYFSETQRNKGNFPGRFSGRQFSNSRSEMNVSTLELGDSALYLCASSPPTHGGELFFGEGSRLTVL.